This TCR beta chain was identified during a study of T cells in localized non-small cell lung cancer. Only in-frame clones appear in the TCRdb table, and some are missing; sequencing was by immunoSEQ multiplex PCR. Of 23,000 or so clones listed, around 85% are singletons. With 2 bases removed from V and 8 bases from J, the gap between germline ends came to 12 bases. The CDR3 is made up of 13 amino acids. Germline lookup yields CDR1 MNHGY and CDR2 SAAAGT. The chain carries TRBV6-8 and TRBJ1-2; no firm D call. Material: peripheral blood, obtained before any cancer treatment. The receptor was isolated from a woman aged 40 to 75 with stage I lung adenocarcinoma. The CDR3 loop reads CASSYEGVGGYTF. CDR3 DNA sequence: TGTGCCAGCAGTTACGAAGGTGTGGGGGGCTACACCTTC.